Shown below are 25 T cell receptor beta chains from a single sample sequenced in a study of T cells in Graves' hyperthyroidism and ophthalmopathy. Researchers amplified the TCR beta CDR3 regions from RNA transcripts. First-round RT-PCR targeting the TCR CDR3 was performed with the HTBI primer set. TCRdb re-derived calls from the multiplex PCR reads in MiXCR, one entry per CDR3 protein. The profile shows around 300,000 distinct CDR3 sequences, around 20% of them singletons. What was sequenced was blood. Receptors originate from a man aged 25-45 years with Graves' ophthalmopathy.

The J gene is TRBJ1-5, the V gene TRBV5-5, with D perhaps TRBD1 (6 bases). The V end was cut by 0 bases, the J end by 4 bases, with 14 bases between. The CDR3 sequence is 16 residues long. CDR1 SGHKS and CDR2 YYEKEE come from the germline V gene (reference sequence). CDR3 residues: CASSLARGNENQPQHF. CDR3 nucleotides: TGTGCCAGCAGCTTGGCCAGGGGAAACGAAAATCAGCCCCAGCATTTT.

The rearrangement joins TRBV12-3 or TRBV12-4 to TRBJ2-2; D gene ambiguous. Deletions cut 3 bases from V and 8 bases from J, with 13 bases between. This CDR3 comprises 14 residues. CDR3 residues: CASSFLSAWGELFF. The CDR3 DNA follows: TGTGCCAGCAGTTTTTTATCCGCTTGGGGGGAGCTGTTTTTT.

This chain connects TRBV28 to TRBJ1-2, with 8 nucleotides matching TRBD1. CDR1 is MDHEN, CDR2 SYDVKM, per germline. The CDR3 totals 13 residues. The ends lost 7 bases at V and 6 bases at J; junction bases unmatched: 7. The CDR3 region is CASTGQALNGYTF. CDR3 DNA: TGTGCCAGCACGGGACAGGCTTTAAATGGCTACACCTTC.

This clonotype was observed a few times. The CDR3 protein is CASSADRAIRGYTF. Here the CDR3 DNA reads TGTGCCAGCAGCGCAGACAGGGCCATTAGGGGCTACACCTTC. V usage is TRBV9 and J usage is TRBJ1-2, with 7 bases identical to TRBD1. The germline V gene encodes CDR1 SGDLS and CDR2 YYNGEE. This CDR3 has 14 residues. J gave up 8 bases and V 3 bases, and 10 bases lay outside the gene matches.

The chain couples TRBV7-9 to TRBJ2-2; the D is unclear. Germline assignment: CDR1 SEHNR and CDR2 FQNEAQ (reference sequence). The CDR3 is made up of 13 amino acids. The ends were cut back, 5 bases at V and 5 bases at J, with 9 bases in the middle. CDR3 nucleotide sequence: TGTGCCAGCAGCAACCCTCCGACCGGGGAGCTGTTTTTT. Translation: CASSNPPTGELFF.

This clonotype turned up a few times. The rearrangement links TRBV6-1 to TRBJ2-5; D might be TRBD2 (6 bases). This CDR3 is built from 15 residues. Germline CDR1 reads MNHNS; CDR2 reads SASEGT. Trimming took off 10 bases at V and 1 base at J, with 19 bases between the two ends. CDR3 loop: CATRAWGEIQETQYF. The CDR3 DNA reads TGTGCCACCCGGGCATGGGGGGAGATCCAAGAGACCCAGTACTTC.

This clonotype has only a few counts. The chain couples TRBV4-1 to TRBJ1-5; D not resolved. This CDR3 has 14 amino acids. V was cut by 4 bases and J by 1 base, with 8 bases left in between. Germline V lookup: CDR1 MGHRA, CDR2 YSYEKL. CDR3 in amino acids: CASSPEGSNQPQHF. CDR3 bases: TGCGCCAGCAGCCCCGAAGGGAGCAATCAGCCCCAGCATTTT.

This chain uses TRBV20-1 with TRBJ2-3; 10 bases match TRBD2. The CDR3 totals 15 residues. The ends lost 4 bases at V and 4 bases at J; junction bases unmatched: 8. Looked up from germline, CDR1 is DFQATT and CDR2 is SNEGSKA (reference sequence). CDR3 in amino acids: CSAIVAAGGADTQYF. The CDR3 DNA reads as TGCAGTGCTATCGTGGCAGCGGGAGGGGCAGATACGCAGTATTTT.

The CDR3 DNA sequence: TGTGCCAGCAGCTTCCTCACCGGGACAGGGAACACTGAAGCTTTCTTT. Protein product: CASSFLTGTGNTEAFF. This rearrangement joins TRBV11-3 to TRBJ1-1; 8 nucleotides agree with TRBD1. The J segment lost 1 base and the V segment lost 3 bases, leaving 7 bases of the junction unmatched. The germline CDR1 and CDR2 sequences are SGHNT and YENEEA. This CDR3 has 16 amino acids.

This clonotype occurred a few times. The chain is built from TRBV3-1 and TRBJ2-2; 13 bases are a match to TRBD2. CDR3 length: 15 residues. V shed 3 bases and J 8 bases; nucleotides not matched to a gene: 3. CDR1 and CDR2 (germline): LGHDT, YNNKEL (reference sequence). The CDR3 is CASSQGLAGSGELFF. As DNA, the CDR3 is TGTGCCAGCAGCCAGGGACTAGCGGGATCAGGGGAGCTGTTTTTT.

V gene TRBV11-2 combines with J gene TRBJ1-1; D remains ambiguous. The V gene's germline CDR1 is SGHAT and CDR2 FQNNGV. V lost 3 bases and J 7 bases, leaving 9 bases between the germline ends. The length of the CDR3 is 12 residues. This chain's CDR3 is CASSLGKNEAFF. CDR3 coding DNA: TGTGCCAGCAGCTTGGGTAAAAATGAAGCTTTCTTT.

This clonotype was seen only a few times. The rearrangement links TRBV13 to TRBJ1-1, with TRBD1 matching over 7 bases. Germline V gene sequence: CDR1 PRHDT, CDR2 FYEKMQ (reference sequence). V dropped 5 bases and J dropped 4; count of bases not matched to a gene: 10. The CDR3 spans 15 residues. The CDR3 region has the DNA TGTGCCAGCAGCGACAGGGTCGTGGGTCCCACTGAAGCTTTCTTT. It yields the protein CASSDRVVGPTEAFF.

This clonotype was picked up one time. The CDR3 spells CASGHGTSGSPRSVQFF. The CDR3 DNA is TGTGCCAGCGGCCACGGGACTAGCGGGTCACCCCGGTCTGTGCAGTTCTTC. The chain is built from TRBV11-2 and TRBJ2-1; 12 bases are shared with TRBD2. The germline CDR1 and CDR2 sequences are SGHAT and FQNNGV. The CDR3 extends over 17 amino acids. The trim removed 8 bases at V and 12 bases at J, leaving 20 bases unmatched.

This chain connects TRBV2 to TRBJ2-4; 9 bases line up with TRBD1. The germline gives CDR1 SNHLY, CDR2 FYNNEI. The CDR3 length is 15 residues. Trimming cost V 6 bases and J 7 bases; bases outside gene matches: 10. CDR3 residues: CASSATGGATNIQYF. The CDR3 DNA reads TGTGCCAGCAGCGCCACAGGGGGCGCGACGAACATTCAGTACTTC. Complete variable domain (other parts from reference TRBV2 and TRBJ2-4): EPEVTQTPSHQVTQMGQEVILRCVPISNHLYFYWYRQILGQKVEFLVSFYNNEISEKSEIFDDQFSVERPDGSNFTLKIRSTKLEDSAMYFCASSATGGATNIQYFGAGTRLSVL.

The rearrangement joins TRBV20-1 to TRBJ1-6; possible D gene TRBD1, 5 bases. Germline values: CDR1 DFQATT, CDR2 SNEGSKA (reference sequence). Trimming took 6 bases from V and 7 from J, leaving 13 bases between them. The length of the CDR3 is 13 residues. The CDR3 DNA sequence: TGCAGTGCCCCCCCAGGGACCAATTCACCCCTCCACTTT. It yields the protein CSAPPGTNSPLHF.

Points on this clonotype: A single base separates this from a much larger clone, so it may be a read error. The chain couples TRBV28 to TRBJ2-1, with 12 bases matching TRBD2. The germline V gene has CDR1 MDHEN and CDR2 SYDVKM. The CDR3 runs to 15 residues. Trimming at V came to 4 bases and at J to 6 bases, leaving 4 bases not matched to a gene. Here the CDR3 DNA reads TGTGCCAGCAGTTCCGCTAGCGGGAGGGCCAATGAGCAGTTCTTC. Its translation is CASSSASGRANEQFF.

The chain links TRBV28 to TRBJ2-5, with D unclear. In germline, CDR1 is MDHEN, CDR2 SYDVKM. The V end was cut by 6 bases, the J end by 4 bases, with 9 bases between. This CDR3 contains 12 residues. CDR3 residues: CASSGWRETQYF. As DNA, the CDR3 is TGTGCCAGCAGCGGATGGAGAGAGACCCAGTACTTC.

The J gene is TRBJ2-7, the V gene TRBV30, with D possibly being TRBD1 or TRBD2 (5 bases each). This CDR3 region has 14 residues. The germline gives CDR1 GTSNPN, CDR2 SVGIG (reference sequence). The V end lost 2 bases, the J end lost 6 bases, and 17 bases lay between the germline ends. CDR3 sequence: CAWSRAGTYGEQYF. The CDR3 DNA reads TGTGCCTGGAGTCGGGCAGGGACGTATGGCGAGCAGTACTTC.

This clonotype was counted between two and nine times. J is TRBJ2-1 and V is TRBV2; no firm D call. V was clipped by 5 bases and J by 2 bases, with 10 bases between them. This CDR3 comprises 14 residues. CDR1 and CDR2 from the germline V gene are SNHLY and FYNNEI. The CDR3 loop is CASSILNPYNEQFF. The DNA of the CDR3 is TGTGCCAGCAGTATTCTAAACCCCTACAATGAGCAGTTCTTC.

V usage is TRBV6-1 and J usage is TRBJ1-1; 11 bases agree with TRBD1. Germline-derived CDR1 and CDR2 are MNHNS and SASEGT. Trimming took 11 bases from V and 5 from J; bases not matched to a gene: 7. This CDR3 is built from 13 residues. The CDR3 is CAGAGTGGTEAFF. CDR3 nucleotides: TGTGCCGGGGCCGGGACAGGGGGAACTGAAGCTTTCTTT.

The chain has TRBV12-3 or TRBV12-4 and TRBJ2-2, with D possibly matching TRBD1 (5 bases). V was clipped by 3 bases and J by 5 bases, with 13 bases between them. The CDR3 spans 15 residues. CDR3 in DNA: TGTGCCAGCAGTTTCAGGGCCTTCGTGACCGGGGAGCTGTTTTTT. It encodes CASSFRAFVTGELFF.

The chain has TRBV29-1 and TRBJ2-1; D remains ambiguous. V lost 3 bases and J 12 bases, leaving 9 bases between the germline ends. In germline, CDR1 is SQVTM, CDR2 ANQGSEA. The CDR3 has 10 amino acids. Here the CDR3 reads CSVDLSGQFF. The CDR3 DNA follows: TGCAGCGTTGACCTTTCGGGGCAGTTCTTC.

This chain links TRBV6-1 with TRBJ1-4; D possibly corresponds to TRBD1 (6 bases). CDR1 MNHNS and CDR2 SASEGT come from the germline V gene. The ends were cut back, 6 bases at V and 0 bases at J, with 14 bases in the middle. This CDR3 region has 16 residues. CDR3 sequence: CASRDRGLATNEKLFF. For the CDR3, the DNA is TGTGCCAGCAGGGACAGAGGGTTGGCAACTAATGAAAAACTGTTTTTT.

The chain recombines TRBV5-1 with TRBJ2-7, with unresolved D. V lost 2 bases and J 2 bases, leaving 11 bases between the germline ends. CDR3 size: 14 residues. Germline lookup yields CDR1 SGHRS and CDR2 YFSETQ. The chain's CDR3 is CASSFDGNPYEQYF. The CDR3 DNA is TGCGCCAGCAGCTTTGACGGAAATCCCTACGAGCAGTACTTC.

The rearrangement links TRBV18 to TRBJ2-7; 13 positions match TRBD2. This CDR3 is built from 15 residues. Unmatched junction bases numbered 3, after V lost 4 bases and J lost 3 bases. The germline V gene encodes CDR1 KGHSH and CDR2 LQKENI. The DNA for the CDR3 is TGTGCCAGCTCACAGGGACTAGCGGGAAACTACGAGCAGTACTTC. Its protein is CASSQGLAGNYEQYF. Drawing the rest from reference TRBV18 and TRBJ2-7, the complete variable domain is NAGVMQNPRHLVRRRGQEARLRCSPMKGHSHVYWYRQLPEEGLKFMVYLQKENIIDESGMPKERFSAEFPKEGPSILRIQQVVRGDSAAYFCASSQGLAGNYEQYFGPGTRLTVT.